This T cell receptor beta chain was identified during a study of OX40 agonist ivuxolimab in advanced cancers. TCRdb's copy holds only in-frame clones and misses some; the assay was immunoSEQ multiplex PCR. The table has around 48,000 clones, 83% seen once. Germline V gene sequence: CDR1 SGHTA, CDR2 FQGNSA. The V and J ends lost 6 bases and 4 bases respectively, with 14 bases between them. The CDR3 is 14 residues long. Systemic immunosuppression or autoimmune disease history was grounds to exclude patients. This rearrangement joins TRBV7-2 to TRBJ2-3, with a tentative D call TRBD1 (6 bases). The starting material was CD4+ or CD8+ T cells sorted from blood, obtained in a trial of the OX40 agonist ivuxolimab. The sequence was obtained from an adult with an advanced solid tumor such as melanoma, head and neck, liver or kidney cancer. CDR3: CASSPGAGADTQYF. The CDR3 DNA reads as TGTGCCAGCAGTCCCGGGGCAGGGGCAGATACGCAGTATTTT.